One and the same sample provided the 30 T cell receptor beta chains below, sequenced in a study of OX40 agonist ivuxolimab in advanced cancers. Repertoires were generated with immunoSEQ multiplex PCR, while TCRdb's copy carries only in-frame clones and drops some. The sample includes approximately 23,000 clones, approximately 88% of them seen just once. The specimen comprised CD4+ or CD8+ T cells sorted from blood, sampled in a trial of the OX40 agonist ivuxolimab. The receptors stem from an adult with an advanced solid tumor such as melanoma, head and neck, liver or kidney cancer.

This chain uses TRBV13 with TRBJ2-3, with 9 bases fitting TRBD2. J lost 0 bases, V lost 0 bases, and 1 base had no gene match. This CDR3 has 16 residues. CDR1 and CDR2 from the germline V gene are PRHDT and FYEKMQ (reference sequence). The CDR3 bases are TGTGCCAGCAGCTTAGGCCTAGCGGGGAGCACAGATACGCAGTATTTT. As protein: CASSLGLAGSTDTQYF.

The rearrangement links TRBV6-1 to TRBJ2-1; TRBD2 might be the D (6 bases). CDR1 and CDR2 (germline): MNHNS, SASEGT. CDR3 length equals 15 residues. V was shortened by 6 bases and J by 6 bases, with 18 bases between the two germline ends. The CDR3 sequence is CASRTVVADFNEQFF. The DNA of the CDR3 is TGTGCCAGCAGGACCGTGGTAGCGGATTTCAATGAGCAGTTCTTC.

This clone was seen more than once but under ten times. The genes are TRBV7-9 and TRBJ1-1; 7 nucleotides line up with TRBD1. Germline CDR1 SEHNR, CDR2 FQNEAQ (reference sequence). The CDR3 is 13 residues long. V lost 1 base and J lost 4; bases outside the gene matches: 0. For the CDR3, the DNA is TGTGCCAGCAGCTTAGACAGGGGCACTGAAGCTTTCTTT. Protein: CASSLDRGTEAFF. Together with reference TRBV7-9 and TRBJ1-1, the CDR3 gives the full variable domain: DTGVSQNPRHKITKRGQNVTFRCDPISEHNRLYWYRQTLGQGPEFLTYFQNEAQLEKSRLLSDRFSAERPKGSFSTLEIQRTEQGDSAMYLCASSLDRGTEAFFGQGTRLTVV.

The chain carries TRBV11-2 and TRBJ2-7; D gene unclear. This CDR3 comprises 13 residues. Germline assignment: CDR1 SGHAT and CDR2 FQNNGV. The V gene lost 1 base and the J gene lost 3 bases, with 7 bases spanning the gap. CDR3 in amino acids: CASSLGDNYEQYF. For the CDR3, the DNA is TGTGCCAGCAGCTTAGGTGACAACTACGAGCAGTACTTC. Variable domain in full (rest from reference TRBV11-2 and TRBJ2-7): EAGVAQSPRYKIIEKRQSVAFWCNPISGHATLYWYQQILGQGPKLLIQFQNNGVVDDSQLPKDRFSAERLKGVDSTLKIQPAKLEDSAVYLCASSLGDNYEQYFGPGTRLTVT.

The rearrangement joins TRBV5-4 to TRBJ2-1; no clear D gene. Per the germline V gene, CDR1 is SGHNT and CDR2 is YYREEE (reference sequence). CDR3 length: 12 amino acids. V was trimmed by 0 bases and J by 9 bases, leaving 7 bases between them. CDR3 bases: TGTGCCAGCAGCTTGGTAGACGGTGAGCAGTTCTTC. It codes for CASSLVDGEQFF.

This sequence joins TRBV9 and TRBJ1-1; D perhaps matches TRBD1 (6 bases). In germline, CDR1 is SGDLS, CDR2 YYNGEE. V was trimmed by 3 bases and J by 4 bases, leaving 10 bases between them. The CDR3 has 13 residues. CDR3 residues: CASSAGVGTEAFF. The CDR3 region has the DNA TGTGCCAGCAGCGCAGGGGTTGGCACTGAAGCTTTCTTT.

The chain uses TRBV29-1 and TRBJ2-1; the D is unclear. Germline CDR1 and CDR2: SQVTM and ANQGSEA. The CDR3 contains 13 residues. Trimming took 4 bases from V and 0 from J, leaving 7 bases between them. In DNA, the CDR3 is TGCAGCGTTGGGTTGAGCTCCTACAATGAGCAGTTCTTC. The encoded protein is CSVGLSSYNEQFF.

CDR3 in amino acids: CASSRDPGSYEQYF. In nucleotides, the CDR3 is TGTGCCAGCTCCCGGGACCCTGGGTCCTACGAGCAGTACTTC. V and J are TRBV13 and TRBJ2-7, with D possibly being TRBD1 or TRBD2 (5 bases each). The CDR3 has 14 residues. From germline, CDR1 is PRHDT and CDR2 FYEKMQ (reference sequence). The V gene lost 8 bases and the J gene lost 1 base, with 15 bases spanning the gap.

V is TRBV2 and J is TRBJ2-7; D assignment may be TRBD1 or TRBD2 (5 bases each). CDR1 is SNHLY, CDR2 FYNNEI, per germline. This CDR3 region has 13 residues. The V end was cut by 10 bases, the J end by 1 base, with 14 bases between. The CDR3 nucleotides are TGTGCCACTTGGGGACCGATTTCCTACGAGCAGTACTTC. It yields the protein CATWGPISYEQYF. Full variable domain (outside the CDR3, taken from reference TRBV2 and TRBJ2-7): EPEVTQTPSHQVTQMGQEVILRCVPISNHLYFYWYRQILGQKVEFLVSFYNNEISEKSEIFDDQFSVERPDGSNFTLKIRSTKLEDSAMYFCATWGPISYEQYFGPGTRLTVT.

This sequence joins TRBV5-8 and TRBJ1-2; tentative D call: TRBD1 (5 bases). This CDR3 is built from 13 residues. The germline CDR1 and CDR2 sequences are SGHTS and YDEGEE. The V end was cut by 5 bases, the J end by 6 bases, with 14 bases between. The CDR3 DNA is TGTGCCAGCAGTATGGGGCAGGGAGATGGCTACACCTTC. This translates into CASSMGQGDGYTF.

This chain's CDR3 is CASSVGGVRTFF. CDR3 coding DNA: TGTGCCAGCAGCGTTGGGGGGGTTAGAACTTTCTTT. This sequence joins TRBV27 and TRBJ1-1; possibly TRBD1 for D (5 bases). The V end was cut by 6 bases, the J end by 12 bases, with 17 bases between. The CDR3 has 12 amino acids. Germline assignment: CDR1 MNHEY and CDR2 SMNVEV (reference sequence).

V and J are TRBV19 and TRBJ2-5, with TRBD2 matching over 11 bases. Germline CDR1 reads LNHDA; CDR2 reads SQIVND (reference sequence). The CDR3 consists of 17 residues. The V gene end was trimmed by 5 bases and the J gene end by 6 bases; junction bases not matched to a gene: 14. The CDR3 region has the DNA TGTGCCAGTAGTGAGGGGATCGCAACTAGCGGGAGCAAGACCCAGTACTTC. Protein sequence: CASSEGIATSGSKTQYF.

The V gene is TRBV7-8, the J gene TRBJ1-1; the D gene is possibly TRBD1 (5 bases). CDR3 length: 12 amino acids. The V gene lost 5 bases and the J gene lost 5 bases, with 9 bases spanning the gap. Germline assignment: CDR1 SGHVS and CDR2 FQNEAQ. CDR3 amino acids: CASSPQGTEAFF. CDR3 bases: TGTGCCAGCAGCCCCCAGGGAACTGAAGCTTTCTTT. The variable domain in full, with the rest retrieved from reference TRBV7-8 and TRBJ1-1, is GAGVSQSPRYKVAKRGQDVALRCDPISGHVSLFWYQQALGQGPEFLTYFQNEAQLDKSGLPSDRFFAERPEGSVSTLKIQRTQQEDSAVYLCASSPQGTEAFFGQGTRLTVV.

V usage is TRBV13 and J usage is TRBJ1-1, with D hard to call. The germline V gene has CDR1 PRHDT and CDR2 FYEKMQ (reference sequence). This CDR3 comprises 13 residues. V shed 5 bases and J shed 6 bases, with 13 bases lying between them. The CDR3 nucleotides read TGTGCCAGCAGCGGAGAGGATATCGCTGAAGCTTTCTTT. It translates to CASSGEDIAEAFF.

The rearrangement joins TRBV19 to TRBJ2-2, with 8 bases fitting TRBD1. CDR3 length equals 13 residues. The V segment lost 9 bases and the J segment 4 bases; nucleotides outside the gene matches: 4. CDR1 is LNHDA and CDR2 is SQIVND in the germline V gene (reference sequence). The CDR3 protein is CASRGRGTGELFF. The CDR3 DNA reads as TGTGCCAGCAGGGGGCGCGGCACCGGGGAGCTGTTTTTT.

This chain joins TRBV6-1 and TRBJ1-3; no reliable D call. The CDR3 has 15 residues. Germline V gives CDR1 MNHNS, CDR2 SASEGT. The V and J ends lost 3 bases and 0 bases respectively, with 9 bases between them. The CDR3 is CASSDFGLSGNTIYF. The CDR3 DNA sequence: TGTGCCAGCAGTGATTTTGGGCTCTCTGGAAACACCATATATTTT.

The chain joins TRBV9 to TRBJ2-7; D gene uncertain. Trimming shortened V by 3 bases and J by 2 bases, and 12 bases separated the two germline ends. The CDR3 has 14 residues. CDR1 and CDR2 from the germline V gene are SGDLS and YYNGEE. The CDR3 sequence: CASSASPRPYEQYF. The DNA for the CDR3 is TGTGCCAGCAGCGCTTCCCCACGTCCCTACGAGCAGTACTTC.

Only one count was recorded for this clone. The rearrangement links TRBV6-5 to TRBJ1-1; D not resolved. The germline V and J ends were trimmed by 5 bases and 3 bases, with 7 bases remaining between them. The CDR3 extends over 12 amino acids. Germline CDR1 is MNHEY and CDR2 is SVGAGI. The CDR3 spells CASSEQYTEAFF. The DNA for the CDR3 is TGTGCCAGCAGTGAACAGTACACTGAAGCTTTCTTT.

This sequence joins TRBV29-1 and TRBJ1-3, with D tentatively TRBD1 (5 bases). Germline assignment: CDR1 SQVTM and CDR2 ANQGSEA. The CDR3 sequence is 13 residues long. V lost 5 bases to trimming and J lost 1 base, with 9 bases between them. The CDR3 reads CSVYSGSGNTIYF. The DNA for the CDR3 is TGCAGCGTTTATTCAGGGTCTGGAAACACCATATATTTT.

The rearrangement links TRBV27 to TRBJ2-3; D call uncertain. This CDR3 is built from 12 residues. With 6 bases removed from V and 5 bases from J, the gap between germline ends came to 9 bases. Germline loops: CDR1 MNHEY, CDR2 SMNVEV (reference sequence). The CDR3 coding sequence is TGTGCCAGCAGGGTACCAGGAGATACGCAGTATTTT. It codes for CASRVPGDTQYF.

This clone showed up just a few times. This chain joins TRBV9 and TRBJ1-1; the D gene is possibly TRBD1 (6 bases). CDR1 and CDR2 from the germline V gene are SGDLS and YYNGEE. The CDR3 contains 13 residues. V shed 0 bases and J shed 7 bases, with 10 bases lying between them. The CDR3 DNA is TGTGCCAGCAGCGTAGGAGGACAGTTTGAAGCTTTCTTT. It is translated as CASSVGGQFEAFF.

The chain joins TRBV6-6 to TRBJ1-1; D ambiguous. Germline-derived CDR1 and CDR2 are MNHNY and SVGAGI (reference sequence). CDR3 length: 13 residues. Deletions cut 5 bases from V and 5 bases from J, with 12 bases between. CDR3 DNA: TGTGCCAGCAGTCCGGACGCCTGGACTGAAGCTTTCTTT. Translation gives CASSPDAWTEAFF.

V usage is TRBV9 and J usage is TRBJ2-3; tentative D call: TRBD2 (6 bases). The CDR3 extends over 14 amino acids. The germline V and J ends were trimmed by 0 bases and 2 bases, with 7 bases remaining between them. From germline, CDR1 is SGDLS and CDR2 YYNGEE. CDR3 sequence reads: CASSVERATDTQYF. The CDR3 bases are TGTGCCAGCAGCGTAGAGCGGGCCACAGATACGCAGTATTTT.

The chain is built from TRBV6-5 and TRBJ2-7; 8 positions match TRBD2. The CDR3 sequence is 13 residues long. Germline assignment: CDR1 MNHEY and CDR2 SVGAGI. V lost 8 bases, J lost 3 bases, and 6 bases stayed unmatched. This chain's CDR3 is CASVRGAFYEQYF. CDR3 bases: TGTGCCAGCGTGCGGGGGGCCTTCTACGAGCAGTACTTC.

V usage is TRBV7-6 and J usage is TRBJ1-2; 12 bases line up with TRBD1. Unmatched junction bases numbered 6, after V lost 5 bases and J lost 8 bases. Per germline, CDR1 SGHVS and CDR2 FNYEAQ. This CDR3 has 14 amino acids. The CDR3 reads CASSRGTGGQGYTF. CDR3 DNA sequence: TGTGCCAGCAGCCGAGGGACAGGGGGCCAGGGCTACACCTTC.

This chain uses TRBV5-1 with TRBJ2-5, with D tentatively TRBD1 or TRBD2 (6 bases each). CDR3 size: 15 residues. The V end lost 6 bases, the J end lost 2 bases, and 17 bases lay between the germline ends. From germline, CDR1 is SGHRS and CDR2 YFSETQ. The CDR3 nucleotides read TGCGCCAGCACTATAGCAGGAGGGGGACAAGAGACCCAGTACTTC. It is translated as CASTIAGGGQETQYF.

This chain joins TRBV7-2 and TRBJ2-5; D may be TRBD2 (5 bases). The germline V gene encodes CDR1 SGHTA and CDR2 FQGNSA. The V end was cut by 1 base, the J end by 4 bases, with 10 bases between. This CDR3 has 14 amino acids. CDR3 in amino acids: CASSLESRVETQYF. In nucleotides, the CDR3 is TGTGCCAGCAGCTTAGAATCGCGGGTAGAGACCCAGTACTTC.

This chain links TRBV5-4 with TRBJ2-1; 7 bases line up with TRBD2. CDR3 length: 15 residues. Germline V gives CDR1 SGHNT, CDR2 YYREEE (reference sequence). Trimming took 9 bases from V and 7 from J; bases not matched to a gene: 16. The CDR3 sequence is CATTSEGRRQNEQFF. Written as DNA, the CDR3 is TGTGCCACCACTAGCGAGGGAAGGAGACAAAATGAGCAGTTCTTC.

The chain combines TRBV5-1 with TRBJ2-2; D unresolved. CDR3 length: 16 residues. V was cut by 1 base and J by 0 bases, with 10 bases left in between. Germline V gives CDR1 SGHRS, CDR2 YFSETQ. This CDR3 is CASSLKADSNTGELFF. DNA of the CDR3: TGCGCCAGCAGCTTGAAGGCAGACTCGAACACCGGGGAGCTGTTTTTT.

The genes are TRBV9 and TRBJ2-2; TRBD1 or TRBD2 may be the D gene (5 bases each). V lost 0 bases to trimming and J lost 6 bases, with 15 bases between them. Germline V gene data show CDR1 as SGDLS and CDR2 as YYNGEE. The CDR3 contains 16 residues. The CDR3 DNA follows: TGTGCCAGCAGCGTAGTCCTGGGGGAAGGGGCCGGGGAGCTGTTTTTT. Protein product: CASSVVLGEGAGELFF.